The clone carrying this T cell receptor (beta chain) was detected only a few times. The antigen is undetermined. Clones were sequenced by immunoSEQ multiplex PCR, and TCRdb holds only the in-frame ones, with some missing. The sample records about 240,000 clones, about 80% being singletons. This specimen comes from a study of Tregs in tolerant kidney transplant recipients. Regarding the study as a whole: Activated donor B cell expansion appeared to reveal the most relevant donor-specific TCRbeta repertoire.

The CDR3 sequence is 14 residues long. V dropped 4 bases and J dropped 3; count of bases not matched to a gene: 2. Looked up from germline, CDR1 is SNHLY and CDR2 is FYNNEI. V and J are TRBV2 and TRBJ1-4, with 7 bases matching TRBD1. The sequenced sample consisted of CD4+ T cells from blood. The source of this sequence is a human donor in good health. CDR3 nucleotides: TGTGCCAGCAGTGTGACAGGGCCTAATGAAAAACTGTTTTTT. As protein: CASSVTGPNEKLFF.